The following is a TCR beta chain sequence with its context. Its antigen is undetermined. The entry originates in a study of monozygotic twins with cystic fibrosis. The overall study: Libraries were built from 2.5 to 3.5 micrograms of fragmented DNA using about 14 PCR cycles. Overall study findings and caveats: V usage most resembled the co-twin in 13 of 16 pairs. In this small cohort, shared CDR3 numbers showed no association with age, concordance or disease severity. Monozygotic CF twin pairs shared significantly more nucleotide-identical clonotypes than unrelated CF individuals did.

Only in-frame clones appear in the TCRdb table, and some are missing; sequencing was by immunoSEQ multiplex PCR. The sample gives 25,000 to 30,000 clones, over 80% of which show up once; over 0.7% is in the top ten. The sample consisted of blood. This TCR was recovered from a girl aged 2 to 10 with cystic fibrosis.

The CDR3 region has the DNA TGTGCCAGCAGCCCAGGACAGATCACAGATACGCAGTATTTT. This translates into CASSPGQITDTQYF. The chain has TRBV7-9 and TRBJ2-3; TRBD1 is a possible D gene (6 bases). V lost 5 bases and J lost 2, with 11 bases in between. CDR1 and CDR2 from the germline V gene are SEHNR and FQNEAQ (reference sequence). The CDR3 length is 14 residues.